This is a list of T cell receptor beta chains from one sample in a study of PD-L1 blockade in urothelial cancer. Libraries were prepared by immunoSEQ multiplex PCR; TCRdb keeps only in-frame clonotypes and omits some of them. The data show about 120,000 clones, around 89% seen once. Sequencing used PBMCs, obtained around atezolizumab (anti-PD-L1) treatment. The receptors were gathered from a man between 60 and 70 years old with urothelial cancer. CDR3s leave out the opening cysteine and the closing phenylalanine or tryptophan.

V	CDR3
TRBV7-8	ASSLGHSTNYGYT
TRBV6-5	ASSLGVNTEAF
TRBV15	ATSRQWTGDQPQH
TRBV6-5	ASGDRDNEQF
TRBV6-5	ASSYGTDANYEQY
TRBV29-1	SVQTSQGGHGYT
TRBV5-6	ASSAKLAGLYNEQF
TRBV5-8	ASPPRPIASGEQY
TRBV10-2	ASTLAGPTDTQY
TRBV27	ASSFGGGGNYGYT
TRBV13	ASTNNNEQF
TRBV6-1	ASTRQGDSTDTQY
TRBV4-3	ASSRQGGTDTQY
TRBV2	ASSANSPYEQY
TRBV9	ASSVGGGINEKLF
TRBV18	ASSSQGSSYEQY
TRBV9	ASSVGGPANTEAF
TRBV27	ASSFRQDYTEAF
TRBV7-8	ASSLLTTSGGAGVEY
TRBV28	ASSPWTPTDYNSPLH
TRBV10-2	ASSESGGAGLGTQY
TRBV12-5	ASGLPGQGGNEQF
TRBV6-1	ASSKDRGNTEAF
TRBV5-1	ASSLEGTSGVEQY
TRBV5-4	ASSPGQGQETQY
TRBV9	ASNRLAESYGYT
TRBV4-2	ASSLQLLGANTEAF
TRBV18	ASSPSKGALGTDTQY
TRBV5-1	ASSLAGSGRMNTEAF
TRBV14	ASSVSGTGGLAF
TRBV9	ASSYVEGGFSSGNTIY
TRBV4-1	ASNDGLGISGELF
TRBV28	ASSLGGGTEAF
TRBV28	ASSFRGSSEQY
TRBV18	ASSPLTTGQDYNEQF
TRBV6-4	ASRQSDTDTQY
TRBV6-1	ASSEWQGAVGYT
TRBV28	AGGGTGFNQPQH
TRBV6-6	ASRQENTEAF
TRBV10-1	ASRSGPEGEQY
TRBV7-2	ASSPRAARDGTEAF
TRBV28	ASSLGGIKQETQY
TRBV9	ASSGQLAGMADTQY
TRBV15	ATSRGGTGSYNEQF
TRBV5-4	ASSALQGNTGELF
TRBV28	ASSSQGRYTEAF
TRBV28	ASSLYREGPRYEQY
TRBV7-8	ASSSIAGWADTQY
TRBV28	ASSLRERSYNEQF
TRBV29-1	SVLWQGPWDEQF
TRBV27	ASSFDRGLREQY
TRBV19	ASSTPASTDSGANVLT
TRBV2	ASSIQGAQGGELF
TRBV19	ASSTPDFYKETQY